The source of this T cell receptor beta chain is a study of long-term antiretroviral therapy in people with HIV. Clinicians in the United States treated all participants with HIV. The sample holds one count of this clone. With survey level as its setting, the immunoSEQ assay was v3.0. Profiling relied on immunoSEQ multiplex PCR, and the TCRdb table lists in-frame clones only, not all of them. The table lists 25,000 to 35,000 clones, about nine tenths of them singletons, with roughly 4.3% in the top ten. The CDR3 covers 12 residues. Germline assignment: CDR1 LNHNV and CDR2 YYDKDF (reference sequence). V gave up 0 bases and J gave up 0 bases, with 0 bases separating them.

This TCR derives from a woman in her forties with HIV. V usage is TRBV15 and J usage is TRBJ2-7; D not resolved. Sequenced material: unsorted PBMCs, taken more than 5 years after starting antiretroviral therapy. Written as DNA, the CDR3 is TGTGCCACCAGCAGAGACTCCTACGAGCAGTACTTC. Translating it yields CATSRDSYEQYF. Drawing the rest from reference TRBV15 and TRBJ2-7, the complete variable domain is DAMVIQNPRYQVTQFGKPVTLSCSQTLNHNVMYWYQQKSSQAPKLLFHYYDKDFNNEADTPDNFQSRRPNTSFCFLDIRSPGLGDTAMYLCATSRDSYEQYFGPGTRLTVT.